This T cell receptor beta chain was retrieved from a study of blood T cell repertoires in COVID-19. Study at large: The United States, Italy and Spain were the sources of the acute and convalescent COVID-19 samples.

Cohorts were based on clinical histories the participants reported. Trimming shortened V by 6 bases and J by 6 bases, and 14 bases separated the two germline ends. The CDR3 contains 13 residues. Germline V gene data show CDR1 as LNHDA and CDR2 as SQIVND (reference sequence). This table comes from immunoSEQ multiplex PCR, and its TCRdb copy is limited to in-frame clones, with some not included. In the table there are roughly 200,000 clones, about 87% of which are singletons. The sequence came from a man aged 18 to 29 with acute COVID-19. Sequencing input: PBMCs or T cells enriched from blood (not recorded which). This rearrangement joins TRBV19 to TRBJ1-1; D is unclear. The CDR3 DNA follows: TGTGCCAGTAGCATCCAACTGGGCGCTGAAGCTTTCTTT. It is translated as CASSIQLGAEAFF.